This T cell receptor (beta chain) was sequenced during a study of CD8+ T cells in alopecia areata. Study outcomes and limitations: Among patients, TCR sharing was less clear than in mice, a difference possibly due in part to HLA diversity in the patient population. Lesional scalp displayed greater clonality than normal scalp, most notably in alopecia totalis/universalis.

The CDR3 is 12 amino acids. Germline V lookup: CDR1 MGHDK, CDR2 SYGVNS. V shed 3 bases and J shed 7 bases, with 9 bases lying between them. Both CD4+ and CD8+ T cells were separated by sorting PBMCs. To note about this clone: What it recognizes is unknown.

After isolation, RNA underwent reverse transcription to generate cDNA as the sequencing template. Clones were read by immunoSEQ multiplex PCR, and TCRdb kept only the in-frame ones, dropping some. The repertoire consists of around 190,000 clones, with roughly three fifths occurring once and the leading ten covering 4% to 6%. The sequence was collected from a human donor in good health. Specimen: CD8+ T cells sorted from blood. The rearrangement joins TRBV25-1 to TRBJ1-2; a possible D gene is TRBD1 (5 bases). The CDR3 region has the DNA TGTGCCAGCAGTGACAGGGTGGTTGGCTACACCTTC. Protein product: CASSDRVVGYTF.